A selection of T cell receptor beta chains follows, all from one sample in a study of blood T cell repertoires in COVID-19. The assay was immunoSEQ multiplex PCR, and TCRdb's table has in-frame clones only and misses some. The table lists around 100,000 clones, about 83% of them singletons. The sequenced sample was peripheral blood. The receptor source for this set is a human donor in a cohort sampled during active COVID-19. Both conserved end residues are part of each CDR3. D genes are given only for firm matches. Clone size is shown for a subset of rows, as once, few, many or a class of expanded clone.

V	D	J	size	CDR3	DNA
TRBV18	TRBD1	TRBJ2-4	-	CASSPPTGGAHIQYF	TGTGCCAGCTCACCACCGACAGGGGGCGCACACATTCAGTACTTC
TRBV5-1	-	TRBJ2-7	-	CASSLEAGARPYEQYF	TGCGCCAGCAGCTTGGAGGCAGGGGCCCGTCCCTACGAGCAGTACTTC
TRBV30	-	TRBJ1-3	-	CAWADRTGNTIYF	TGTGCCTGGGCCGACAGGACTGGAAACACCATATATTTT
TRBV5-6	TRBD1	TRBJ2-1	once	CASSLGQGANEQFF	TGTGCCAGCAGCTTAGGACAGGGGGCAAATGAGCAGTTCTTC
TRBV4-1	-	TRBJ2-3	few	CASSHATGGKGTDTQYF	TGCGCCAGCAGCCACGCCACCGGGGGTAAAGGAACAGATACGCAGTATTTT
TRBV3-1/TRBV3-2	-	TRBJ2-7	-	CASRSSAGAKEQYF	TGTGCCAGCAGATCCTCGGCAGGGGCAAAGGAGCAGTACTTC
TRBV25-1	TRBD2	TRBJ2-7	-	CASSESTSGRSEQYF	TGTGCCAGCAGTGAATCAACTAGCGGGAGGTCCGAGCAGTACTTC
TRBV20-1	TRBD1	TRBJ1-2	-	CSASPGTGSGTF	TGCAGTGCTAGTCCCGGGACAGGGTCGGGGACCTTC
TRBV7-2	-	TRBJ1-3	-	CASSLGHGSGNTIYF	TGTGCCAGCAGCTTAGGACACGGCTCTGGAAACACCATATATTTT
TRBV6-2/TRBV6-3	TRBD2	TRBJ2-3	-	CASSRPPWAGGPDTQYF	TGTGCCAGCAGTCGGCCCCCCTGGGCGGGGGGGCCCGATACGCAGTATTTT
TRBV27	TRBD2	TRBJ2-1	-	CASSRSSGSSYNEQFF	TGTGCCAGCAGTCGTAGTAGCGGGAGCTCCTACAATGAGCAGTTCTTC
TRBV3-1/TRBV3-2	-	TRBJ2-3	-	CASTRGGQDTQYF	TGTGCCAGCACCCGCGGGGGCCAAGATACGCAGTATTTT
TRBV6-6	-	TRBJ2-1	-	CASKAATYNEQFF	TGTGCCAGCAAGGCGGCTACTTACAATGAGCAGTTCTTC
TRBV18	TRBD1	TRBJ2-7	-	CASSPSGTGGAGEQYF	TGTGCCAGCTCACCATCCGGGACAGGGGGCGCGGGGGAGCAGTACTTC
TRBV6-2/TRBV6-3	-	TRBJ2-3	-	CASSYPPEQGADTQYF	TGTGCCAGCAGTTACCCGCCGGAACAGGGAGCAGATACGCAGTATTTT
TRBV5-1	-	TRBJ2-7	-	CASSTIGGLNEQYF	TGCGCCAGCAGCACGATCGGGGGATTGAACGAGCAGTACTTC